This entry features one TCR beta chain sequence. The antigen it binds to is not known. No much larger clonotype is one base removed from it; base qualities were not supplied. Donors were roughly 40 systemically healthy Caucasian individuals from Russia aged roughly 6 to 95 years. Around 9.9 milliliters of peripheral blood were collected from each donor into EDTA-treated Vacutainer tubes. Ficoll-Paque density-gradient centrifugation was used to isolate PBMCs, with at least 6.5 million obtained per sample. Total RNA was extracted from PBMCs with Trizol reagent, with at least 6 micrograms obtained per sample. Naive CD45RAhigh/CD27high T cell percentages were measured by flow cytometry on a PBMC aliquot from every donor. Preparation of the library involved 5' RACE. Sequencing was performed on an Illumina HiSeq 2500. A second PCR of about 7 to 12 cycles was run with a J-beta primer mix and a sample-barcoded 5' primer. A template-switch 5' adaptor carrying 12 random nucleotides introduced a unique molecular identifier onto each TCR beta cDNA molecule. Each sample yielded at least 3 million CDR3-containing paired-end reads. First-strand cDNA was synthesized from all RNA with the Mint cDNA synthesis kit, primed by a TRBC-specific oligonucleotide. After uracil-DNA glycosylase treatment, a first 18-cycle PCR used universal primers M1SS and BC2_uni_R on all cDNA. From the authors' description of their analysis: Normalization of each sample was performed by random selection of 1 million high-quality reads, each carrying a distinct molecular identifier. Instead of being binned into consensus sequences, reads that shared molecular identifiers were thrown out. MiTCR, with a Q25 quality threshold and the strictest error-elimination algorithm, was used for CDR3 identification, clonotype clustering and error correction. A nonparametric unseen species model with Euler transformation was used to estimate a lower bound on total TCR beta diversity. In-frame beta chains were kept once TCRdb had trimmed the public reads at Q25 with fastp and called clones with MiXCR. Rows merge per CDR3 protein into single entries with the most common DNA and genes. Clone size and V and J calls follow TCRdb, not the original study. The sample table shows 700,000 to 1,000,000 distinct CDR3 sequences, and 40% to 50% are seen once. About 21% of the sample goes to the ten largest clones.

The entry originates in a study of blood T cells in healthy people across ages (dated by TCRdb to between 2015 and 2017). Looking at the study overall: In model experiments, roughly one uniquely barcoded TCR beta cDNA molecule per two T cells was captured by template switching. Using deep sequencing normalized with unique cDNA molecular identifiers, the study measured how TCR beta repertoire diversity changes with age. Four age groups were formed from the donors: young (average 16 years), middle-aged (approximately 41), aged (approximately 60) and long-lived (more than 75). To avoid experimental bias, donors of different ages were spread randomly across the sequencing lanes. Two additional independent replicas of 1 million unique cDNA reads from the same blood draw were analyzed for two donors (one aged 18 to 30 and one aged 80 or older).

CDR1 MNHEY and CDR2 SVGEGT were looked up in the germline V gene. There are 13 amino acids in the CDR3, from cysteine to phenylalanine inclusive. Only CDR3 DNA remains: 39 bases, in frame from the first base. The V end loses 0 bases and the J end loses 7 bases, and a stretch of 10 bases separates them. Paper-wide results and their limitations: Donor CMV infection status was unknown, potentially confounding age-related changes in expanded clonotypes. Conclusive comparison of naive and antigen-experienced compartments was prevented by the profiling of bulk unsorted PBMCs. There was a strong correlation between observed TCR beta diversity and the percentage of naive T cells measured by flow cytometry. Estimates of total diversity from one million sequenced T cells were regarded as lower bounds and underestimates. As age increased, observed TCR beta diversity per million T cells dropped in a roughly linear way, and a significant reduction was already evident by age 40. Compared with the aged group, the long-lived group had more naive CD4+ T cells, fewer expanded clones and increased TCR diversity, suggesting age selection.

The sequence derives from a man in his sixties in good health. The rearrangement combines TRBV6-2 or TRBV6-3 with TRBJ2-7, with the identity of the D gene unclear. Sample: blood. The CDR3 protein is CASSYSINWEQYF. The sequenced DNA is TGTGCCAGCAGTTACTCCATTAACTGGGAGCAGTACTTC.